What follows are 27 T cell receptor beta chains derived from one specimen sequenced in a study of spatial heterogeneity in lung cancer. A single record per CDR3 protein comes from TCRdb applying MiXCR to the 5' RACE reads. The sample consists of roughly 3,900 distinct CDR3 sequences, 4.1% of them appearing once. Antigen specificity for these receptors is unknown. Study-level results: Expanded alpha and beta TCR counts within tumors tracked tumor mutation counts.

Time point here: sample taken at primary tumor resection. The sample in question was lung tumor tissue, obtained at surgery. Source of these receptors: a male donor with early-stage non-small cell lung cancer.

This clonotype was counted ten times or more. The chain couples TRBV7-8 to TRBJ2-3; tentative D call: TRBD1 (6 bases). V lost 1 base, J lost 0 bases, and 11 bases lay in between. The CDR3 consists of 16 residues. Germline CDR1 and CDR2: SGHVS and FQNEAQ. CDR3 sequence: CASSLDRAKSTDTQYF. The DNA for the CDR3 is TGTGCCAGCAGCTTAGACAGGGCCAAGAGCACAGATACGCAGTATTTT.

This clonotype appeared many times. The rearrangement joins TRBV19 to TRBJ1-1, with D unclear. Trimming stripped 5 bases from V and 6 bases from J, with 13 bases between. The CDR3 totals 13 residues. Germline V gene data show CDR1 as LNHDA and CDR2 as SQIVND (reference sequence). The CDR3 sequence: CASSPRIPSEAFF. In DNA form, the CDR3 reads TGTGCCAGTAGTCCCCGCATCCCCTCTGAAGCTTTCTTT.

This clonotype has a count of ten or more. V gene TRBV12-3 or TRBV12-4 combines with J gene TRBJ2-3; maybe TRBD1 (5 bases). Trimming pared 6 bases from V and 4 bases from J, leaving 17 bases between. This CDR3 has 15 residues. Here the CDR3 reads CASSLGASVSDTQYF. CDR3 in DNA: TGTGCCAGCAGCCTAGGGGCGTCAGTTTCAGATACGCAGTATTTT.

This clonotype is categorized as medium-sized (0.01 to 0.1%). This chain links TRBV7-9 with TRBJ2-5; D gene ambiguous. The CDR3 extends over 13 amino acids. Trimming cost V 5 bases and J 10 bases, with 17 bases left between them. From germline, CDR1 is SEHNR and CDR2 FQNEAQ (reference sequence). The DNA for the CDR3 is TGTGCCAGCAGCCTAACGAATCTAGGGATCCAGTACTTC. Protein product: CASSLTNLGIQYF.

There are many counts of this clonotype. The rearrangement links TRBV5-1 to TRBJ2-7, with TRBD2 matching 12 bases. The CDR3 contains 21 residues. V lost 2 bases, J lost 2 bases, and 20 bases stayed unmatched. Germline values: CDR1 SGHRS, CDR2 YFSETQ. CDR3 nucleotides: TGCGCCAGCAGCTTCCGAGACAGACCACTAGCGGGGGGTCGGTTCGCCTACGAGCAGTACTTC. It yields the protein CASSFRDRPLAGGRFAYEQYF.

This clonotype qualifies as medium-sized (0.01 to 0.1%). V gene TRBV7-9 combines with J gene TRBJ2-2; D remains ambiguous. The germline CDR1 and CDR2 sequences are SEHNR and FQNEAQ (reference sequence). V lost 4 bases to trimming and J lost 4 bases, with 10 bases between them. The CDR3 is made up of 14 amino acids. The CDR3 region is CASSSWVFTGELFF. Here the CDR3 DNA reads TGTGCCAGCAGCTCGTGGGTGTTCACCGGGGAGCTGTTTTTT.

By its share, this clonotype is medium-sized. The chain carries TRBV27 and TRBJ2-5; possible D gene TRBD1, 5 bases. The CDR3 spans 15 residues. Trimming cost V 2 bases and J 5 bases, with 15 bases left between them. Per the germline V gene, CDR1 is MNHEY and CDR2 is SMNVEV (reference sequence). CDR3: CASSLRGHSGETQYF. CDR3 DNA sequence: TGTGCCAGCAGTTTAAGGGGCCACTCTGGGGAGACCCAGTACTTC.

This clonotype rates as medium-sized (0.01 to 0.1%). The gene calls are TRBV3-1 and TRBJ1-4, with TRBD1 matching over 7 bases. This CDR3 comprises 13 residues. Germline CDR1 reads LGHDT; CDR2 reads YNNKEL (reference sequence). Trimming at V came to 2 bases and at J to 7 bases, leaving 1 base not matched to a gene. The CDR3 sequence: CASSQPGGEKLFF. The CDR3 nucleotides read TGTGCCAGCAGCCAACCAGGGGGTGAAAAACTGTTTTTT.

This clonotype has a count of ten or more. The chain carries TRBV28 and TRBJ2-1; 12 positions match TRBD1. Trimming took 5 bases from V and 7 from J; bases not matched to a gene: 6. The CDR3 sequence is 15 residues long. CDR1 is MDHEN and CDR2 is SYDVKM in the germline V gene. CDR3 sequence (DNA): TGTGCCAGCAGTAAACCGGGACAGGGGGCGAATGAGCAGTTCTTC. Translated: CASSKPGQGANEQFF.

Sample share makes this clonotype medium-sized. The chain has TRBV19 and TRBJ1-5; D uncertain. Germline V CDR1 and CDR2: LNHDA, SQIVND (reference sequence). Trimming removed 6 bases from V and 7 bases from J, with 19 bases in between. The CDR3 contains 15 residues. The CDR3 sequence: CASRAAGGVGQPQHF. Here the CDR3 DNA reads TGTGCCAGTAGGGCAGCTGGCGGGGTGGGCCAGCCCCAGCATTTT.

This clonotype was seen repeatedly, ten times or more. DNA for the CDR3: TGTGCCAGCAGTTTAAGCGGGGGGGCCCTTGGTAATGAGCAGTTCTTC. Translated, it gives CASSLSGGALGNEQFF. The V gene is TRBV28, the J gene TRBJ2-1, with 10 bases identical to TRBD2. The CDR3 has 16 residues. Germline values: CDR1 MDHEN, CDR2 SYDVKM. V lost 2 bases, J lost 7 bases, and 8 bases stayed unmatched.

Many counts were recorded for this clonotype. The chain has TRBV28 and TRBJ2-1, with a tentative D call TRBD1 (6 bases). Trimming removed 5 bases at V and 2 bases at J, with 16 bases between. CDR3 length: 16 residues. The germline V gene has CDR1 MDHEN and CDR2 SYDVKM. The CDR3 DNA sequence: TGTGCCAGCAGTACACCAGGGACACTGGCCTACAATGAGCAGTTCTTC. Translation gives CASSTPGTLAYNEQFF.

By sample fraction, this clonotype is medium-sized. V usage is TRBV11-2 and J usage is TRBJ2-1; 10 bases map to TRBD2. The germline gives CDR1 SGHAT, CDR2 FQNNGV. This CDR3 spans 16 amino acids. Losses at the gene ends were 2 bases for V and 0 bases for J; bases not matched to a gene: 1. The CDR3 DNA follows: TGTGCCAGCAGCTTACAGCGGGAGGGCTCCTACAATGAGCAGTTCTTC. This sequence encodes CASSLQREGSYNEQFF.

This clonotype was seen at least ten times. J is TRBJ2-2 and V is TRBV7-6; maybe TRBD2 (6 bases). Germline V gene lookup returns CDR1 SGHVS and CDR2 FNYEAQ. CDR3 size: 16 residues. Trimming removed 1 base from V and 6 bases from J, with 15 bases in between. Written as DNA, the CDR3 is TGTGCCAGCAGCTTAGTATCCGGGGGAGGATCCGGGGAGCTGTTTTTT. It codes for CASSLVSGGGSGELFF.

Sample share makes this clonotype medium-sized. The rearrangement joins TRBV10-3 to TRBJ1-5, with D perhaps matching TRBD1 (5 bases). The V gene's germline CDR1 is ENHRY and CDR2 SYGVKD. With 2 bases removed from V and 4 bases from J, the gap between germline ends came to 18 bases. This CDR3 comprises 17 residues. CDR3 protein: CAISEGQGGRRNQPQHF. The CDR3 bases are TGTGCCATCAGTGAGGGGCAGGGTGGACGTCGGAATCAGCCCCAGCATTTT.

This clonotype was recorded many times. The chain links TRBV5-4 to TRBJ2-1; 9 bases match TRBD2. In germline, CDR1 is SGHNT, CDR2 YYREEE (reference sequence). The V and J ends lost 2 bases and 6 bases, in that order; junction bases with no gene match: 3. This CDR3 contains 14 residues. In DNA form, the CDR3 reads TGTGCCAGCAGCTTTAGCGGGAGTGGCAATGAGCAGTTCTTC. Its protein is CASSFSGSGNEQFF.

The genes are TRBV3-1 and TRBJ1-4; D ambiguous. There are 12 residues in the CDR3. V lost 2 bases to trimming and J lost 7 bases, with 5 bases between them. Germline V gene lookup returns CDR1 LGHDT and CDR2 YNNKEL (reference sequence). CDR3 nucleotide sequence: TGTGCCAGCAGCCAATGGACTGAAAAACTGTTTTTT. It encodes CASSQWTEKLFF.

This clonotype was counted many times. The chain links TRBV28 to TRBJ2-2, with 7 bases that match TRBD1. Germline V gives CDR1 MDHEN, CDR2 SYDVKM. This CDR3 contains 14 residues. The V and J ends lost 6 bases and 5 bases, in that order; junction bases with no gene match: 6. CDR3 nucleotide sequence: TGTGCCAGCAGGAGGGGACAGCCGACCGGGGAGCTGTTTTTT. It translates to CASRRGQPTGELFF.

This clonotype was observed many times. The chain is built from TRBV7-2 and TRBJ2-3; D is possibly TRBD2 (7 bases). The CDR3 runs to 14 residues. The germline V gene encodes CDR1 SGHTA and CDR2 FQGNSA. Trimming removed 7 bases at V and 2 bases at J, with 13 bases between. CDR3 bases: TGTGCCAGCACGTTAGGGGGGGCCACAGATACGCAGTATTTT. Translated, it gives CASTLGGATDTQYF.

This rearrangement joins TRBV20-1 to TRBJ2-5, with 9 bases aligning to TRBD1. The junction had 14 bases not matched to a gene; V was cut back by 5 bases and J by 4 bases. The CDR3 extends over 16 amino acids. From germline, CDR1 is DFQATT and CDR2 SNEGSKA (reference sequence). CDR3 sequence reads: CSALWADRGVRETQYF. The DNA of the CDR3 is TGCAGTGCTCTCTGGGCGGACAGGGGAGTCAGAGAGACCCAGTACTTC.

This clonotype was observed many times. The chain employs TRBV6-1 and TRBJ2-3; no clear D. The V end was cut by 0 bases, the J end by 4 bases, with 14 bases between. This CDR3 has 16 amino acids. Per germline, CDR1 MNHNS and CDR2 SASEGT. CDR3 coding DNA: TGTGCCAGCAGTGAAGCCGGCGATGGTCGGGCAGATACGCAGTATTTT. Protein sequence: CASSEAGDGRADTQYF.

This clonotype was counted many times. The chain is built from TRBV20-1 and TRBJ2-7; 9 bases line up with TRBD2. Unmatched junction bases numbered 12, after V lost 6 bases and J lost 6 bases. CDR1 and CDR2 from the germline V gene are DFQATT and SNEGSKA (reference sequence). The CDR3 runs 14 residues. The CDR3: CSAQRTSGGFEQYF. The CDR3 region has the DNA TGCAGTGCCCAAAGGACGAGCGGGGGGTTCGAGCAGTACTTC.

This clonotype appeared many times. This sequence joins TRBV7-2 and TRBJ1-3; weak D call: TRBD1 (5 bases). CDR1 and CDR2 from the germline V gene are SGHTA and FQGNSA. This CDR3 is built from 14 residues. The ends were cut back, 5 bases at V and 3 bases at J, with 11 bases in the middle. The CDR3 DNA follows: TGTGCCAGCAGCCGAGGCACAGGTGGAAACACCATATATTTT. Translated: CASSRGTGGNTIYF.

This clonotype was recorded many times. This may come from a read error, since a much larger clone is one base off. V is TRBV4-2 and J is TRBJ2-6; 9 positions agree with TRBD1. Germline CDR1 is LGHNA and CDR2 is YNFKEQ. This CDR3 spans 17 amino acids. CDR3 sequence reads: CASSREQGASGANVLIF. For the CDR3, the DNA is TGTGCCAGCAGCCGAGAACAGGGGGCTTCTGGGGCCAACGTCCTGATTTTC.

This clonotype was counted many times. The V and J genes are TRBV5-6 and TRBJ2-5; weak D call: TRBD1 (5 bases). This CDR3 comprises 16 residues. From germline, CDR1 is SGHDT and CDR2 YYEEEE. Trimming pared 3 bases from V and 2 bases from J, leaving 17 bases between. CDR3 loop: CASSSIRGRSQETQYF. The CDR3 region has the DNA TGTGCCAGCAGCTCAATAAGGGGAAGGTCTCAAGAGACCCAGTACTTC.

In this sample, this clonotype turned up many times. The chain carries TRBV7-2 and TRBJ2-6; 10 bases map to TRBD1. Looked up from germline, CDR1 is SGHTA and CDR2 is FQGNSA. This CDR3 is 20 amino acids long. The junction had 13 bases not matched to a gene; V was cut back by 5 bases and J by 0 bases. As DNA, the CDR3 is TGTGCCAGCAGCATCCGACAGGGGGCCCGGGCCTTCTCTGGGGCCAACGTCCTGACTTTC. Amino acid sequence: CASSIRQGARAFSGANVLTF.

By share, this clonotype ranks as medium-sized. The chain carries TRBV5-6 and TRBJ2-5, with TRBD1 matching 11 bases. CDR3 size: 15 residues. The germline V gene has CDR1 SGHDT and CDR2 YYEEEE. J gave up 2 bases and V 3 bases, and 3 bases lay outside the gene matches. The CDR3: CASSSRDRGQETQYF. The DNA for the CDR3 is TGTGCCAGCAGCTCCAGGGACAGGGGGCAAGAGACCCAGTACTTC.